The 14 T cell receptor beta chains given below trace back to one sample, sequenced in a study of OX40 agonist ivuxolimab in advanced cancers. Clones were read by immunoSEQ multiplex PCR, and TCRdb kept only the in-frame ones, dropping some. The table records over 55,000 clones, 70% to 85% of them present only once. Sequenced material: CD4+ or CD8+ T cells sorted from blood, taken in a trial of the OX40 agonist ivuxolimab. These receptors were collected from an adult with an advanced solid tumor such as melanoma, head and neck, liver or kidney cancer.

This chain connects TRBV7-9 to TRBJ1-1, with 10 bases that match TRBD1. This CDR3 spans 15 amino acids. CDR1 SEHNR and CDR2 FQNEAQ come from the germline V gene (reference sequence). V gave up 4 bases and J gave up 7 bases; unmatched junction bases: 9. CDR3 nucleotides: TGTGCCAGCAGCTCCTCCTGGGACAGGGGTAATGAAGCTTTCTTT. Protein: CASSSSWDRGNEAFF.

This clone was recorded only once. The chain has TRBV11-2 and TRBJ2-3; D is ambiguous. The CDR3 has 14 residues. Deletions cut 5 bases from V and 4 bases from J, with 13 bases between. The V gene's germline CDR1 is SGHAT and CDR2 FQNNGV. The CDR3 bases are TGTGCCAGCAGCCCCGGTCACAGCGCAGATACGCAGTATTTT. Translated, it gives CASSPGHSADTQYF.

V and J are TRBV6-1 and TRBJ2-2; D gene uncertain. The V and J ends lost 8 bases and 6 bases respectively, with 16 bases between them. CDR3 length: 14 amino acids. Germline CDR1 is MNHNS and CDR2 is SASEGT. CDR3 nucleotide sequence: TGTGCCAGCTGTGGAGTTCACCTGGCCGGGGAGCTGTTTTTT. Protein sequence: CASCGVHLAGELFF.

This sequence joins TRBV28 and TRBJ1-2, with D maybe TRBD1 (5 bases). Germline V gene sequence: CDR1 MDHEN, CDR2 SYDVKM. Trimming removed 6 bases from V and 4 bases from J, with 15 bases in between. CDR3 length: 14 residues. CDR3 coding DNA: TGTGCCAGCAGAGTCCCAGGGCTTAGCTATGGCTACACCTTC. Protein sequence: CASRVPGLSYGYTF.

This clone was seen ten or more times. The chain carries TRBV18 and TRBJ2-7; 10 nucleotides align to TRBD1. The CDR3 extends over 13 amino acids. CDR1 and CDR2 (germline): KGHSH, LQKENI. V gave up 6 bases and J gave up 5 bases; unmatched junction bases: 4. The CDR3 region is CASSGQGEDEQYF. The DNA of the CDR3 is TGTGCCAGCTCCGGACAGGGGGAGGACGAGCAGTACTTC.

This clone has more than one count but fewer than ten. The chain is built from TRBV27 and TRBJ2-7, with D perhaps matching TRBD2 (6 bases). This CDR3 comprises 13 residues. CDR1 is MNHEY and CDR2 is SMNVEV in the germline V gene (reference sequence). Trimming took off 5 bases at V and 4 bases at J, with 12 bases between the two ends. CDR3 sequence: CASSRVAVYEQYF. As DNA, the CDR3 is TGTGCCAGCAGTAGGGTAGCGGTTTACGAGCAGTACTTC.

The rearrangement links TRBV5-1 to TRBJ2-7; no clear D. With 6 bases removed from V and 1 base from J, the gap between germline ends came to 14 bases. Germline values: CDR1 SGHRS, CDR2 YFSETQ. This CDR3 region has 14 residues. For the CDR3, the DNA is TGCGCCAGCAACCGAGGAGAGGCGTCCTACGAGCAGTACTTC. This translates into CASNRGEASYEQYF.

This clone has a handful of counts. This chain joins TRBV7-2 and TRBJ1-2; D might be TRBD1 (5 bases). Looked up from germline, CDR1 is SGHTA and CDR2 is FQGNSA. This CDR3 comprises 15 residues. V was trimmed by 5 bases and J by 1 base, leaving 14 bases between them. CDR3 protein: CASSPQLGVNYGYTF. DNA for the CDR3: TGTGCCAGCAGCCCGCAACTGGGGGTTAACTATGGCTACACCTTC.

V and J are TRBV28 and TRBJ2-7; TRBD2 aligns across 10 bases. The V gene end was trimmed by 6 bases and the J gene end by 4 bases; junction bases not matched to a gene: 15. The CDR3 covers 17 residues. Per germline, CDR1 MDHEN and CDR2 SYDVKM. The CDR3 DNA reads TGTGCCAGCAGAGGACCCTTAGGACTAGCGGAGACTTACGAGCAGTACTTC. Its translation is CASRGPLGLAETYEQYF. The full variable domain, in which reference TRBV28 and TRBJ2-7 provide the parts outside the CDR3, is DVKVTQSSRYLVKRTGEKVFLECVQDMDHENMFWYRQDPGLGLRLIYFSYDVKMKEKGDIPEGYSVSREKKERFSLILESASTNQTSMYLCASRGPLGLAETYEQYFGPGTRLTVT.

The chain links TRBV9 to TRBJ2-2; D may be TRBD2 (6 bases). CDR1 and CDR2 from the germline V gene are SGDLS and YYNGEE. V lost 2 bases to trimming and J lost 1 base, with 12 bases between them. This CDR3 comprises 16 residues. The CDR3 nucleotides read TGTGCCAGCAGCGTGCGGGGAACTCGGAACACCGGGGAGCTGTTTTTT. It is translated as CASSVRGTRNTGELFF.

The V and J genes are TRBV2 and TRBJ2-1; D ambiguous. Germline V CDR1 and CDR2: SNHLY, FYNNEI. The CDR3 consists of 14 residues. V lost 0 bases and J 2 bases, leaving 5 bases between the germline ends. The CDR3 nucleotides read TGTGCCAGCAGTGAAGCGGGTGCCTACAATGAGCAGTTCTTC. Amino acid sequence: CASSEAGAYNEQFF.

The rearrangement uses TRBV19 and TRBJ1-2; a weak D match, TRBD1 (6 bases). V gave up 5 bases and J gave up 5 bases, with 15 bases separating them. The CDR3 is 14 residues long. Germline values: CDR1 LNHDA, CDR2 SQIVND (reference sequence). CDR3 loop: CASSQGSWDYGYTF. DNA of the CDR3: TGTGCCAGTAGTCAGGGGAGCTGGGATTATGGCTACACCTTC.

The sample holds a few counts of this clone. This chain joins TRBV19 and TRBJ1-2; TRBD1 aligns across 10 bases. The CDR3 length is 14 residues. CDR1 and CDR2 from the germline V gene are LNHDA and SQIVND (reference sequence). Trimming at V came to 8 bases and at J to 4 bases, leaving 7 bases not matched to a gene. CDR3 coding DNA: TGTGCCAGTGGCGACAGGGGGCGCACCTATGGCTACACCTTC. Residues: CASGDRGRTYGYTF. Complete variable domain (other parts from reference TRBV19 and TRBJ1-2): DGGITQSPKYLFRKEGQNVTLSCEQNLNHDAMYWYRQDPGQGLRLIYYSQIVNDFQKGDIAEGYSVSREKKESFPLTVTSAQKNPTAFYLCASGDRGRTYGYTFGSGTRLTVV.

Details on this clone: The junction shows a germline mismatch at one end, possibly a read error. The chain employs TRBV6-1 and TRBJ2-3, with TRBD2 as a possible D gene (5 bases). Looked up from germline, CDR1 is MNHNS and CDR2 is SASEGT. CDR3 length: 12 residues. The CDR3 nucleotides are TGTGCCAGCAGCGAAGGGAGAGATACGCAGTATTTT. This gives the protein CASSEGRDTQYF.